Listed here are 19 T cell receptor beta chains from one sample, sequenced in a study of T-cell reconstitution after alpha-beta-depleted transplantation in children. Unique molecular identifiers featured in how the TCRbeta library was prepared. One entry per CDR3 protein, called by TCRdb with MiXCR from the PCR reads. The data show fewer than 500,000 distinct CDR3 sequences, with about 40% seen just once and under 35% held by the top ten. The sample in question was PBMCs, obtained before TCRalphabeta/CD19-depleted stem cell transplant. The receptor set was obtained from a girl aged 2-10 years with aplastic anemia, due to receive a stem cell transplant.

The chain carries TRBV12-3 or TRBV12-4 and TRBJ2-3, with TRBD2 matching 8 bases. The CDR3 length is 15 residues. With 7 bases clipped from V and 6 bases from J, the junction kept 12 bases outside the gene matches. CDR3 DNA: TGTGCCAGCAATCGCCAGGGACTAGAATCCGATACGCAGTATTTT. Translation: CASNRQGLESDTQYF.

The gene calls are TRBV10-2 and TRBJ1-2; D may be TRBD1 (5 bases). Trimming pared 3 bases from V and 9 bases from J, leaving 14 bases between. Germline V gene sequence: CDR1 WSHSY, CDR2 SAAADI. The CDR3 covers 13 residues. The CDR3 nucleotides read TGCGCCAGCAGTGAAGACTTAGGGGATAGCTACACCTTC. This translates into CASSEDLGDSYTF.

Remarks on this clonotype: A single base separates this from a much larger clone, so it may be a read error. This rearrangement joins TRBV6-1 to TRBJ2-5; D is perhaps TRBD2 (5 bases). Germline CDR1 and CDR2: MNHNS and SASEGT. The CDR3 loop spans 14 amino acids. The CDR3 region is CASSPRAPWETHYF. The CDR3 DNA follows: TGTGCCAGCAGTCCACGGGCCCCGTGGGAGACCCACTACTTC.

This chain links TRBV9 with TRBJ2-3; TRBD1 is a possible D gene (6 bases). The CDR3 covers 16 residues. Germline V gives CDR1 SGDLS, CDR2 YYNGEE. V lost 4 bases to trimming and J lost 4 bases, with 19 bases between them. The CDR3 DNA reads TGTGCCAGCAGCCCCGGGCAGGGGCCCCCCGCAGATACGCAGTATTTT. Its translation is CASSPGQGPPADTQYF.

The CDR3 is CASSSRQDPYNEQFF. DNA for the CDR3: TGTGCCAGCAGCTCGAGACAGGATCCTTACAATGAGCAGTTCTTC. The genes are TRBV5-5 and TRBJ2-1; a weak D match, TRBD1 (6 bases). This CDR3 is built from 15 residues. Per the germline V gene, CDR1 is SGHKS and CDR2 is YYEKEE (reference sequence). The V end lost 3 bases, the J end lost 4 bases, and 14 bases lay between the germline ends.

The genes are TRBV6-1 and TRBJ2-7; D uncertain. The germline V and J ends were trimmed by 5 bases and 2 bases, with 16 bases remaining between them. Germline CDR1 is MNHNS and CDR2 is SASEGT. This CDR3 contains 15 residues. In DNA, the CDR3 is TGTGCCAGCAGTACCCCTAAGGGCAACACCTACGAGCAGTACTTC. This translates into CASSTPKGNTYEQYF.

The chain employs TRBV23-1 and TRBJ2-7; possible D gene TRBD1, 6 bases. TRBV23-1 is labeled an ORF, and its function is uncertain. This CDR3 contains 15 residues. Between the trimmed V and J ends, which lost 0 bases and 1 base, there was a span of 10 bases. The CDR3 nucleotides read TGCGCCAGCAGTCAATCCGAACAGGGATCCTACGAGCAGTACTTC. As protein: CASSQSEQGSYEQYF.

V and J are TRBV6-5 and TRBJ2-7, with 9 bases matching TRBD2. CDR3 length equals 17 residues. From germline, CDR1 is MNHEY and CDR2 SVGAGI. Unmatched junction bases numbered 6, after V lost 0 bases and J lost 0 bases. In DNA, the CDR3 is TGTGCCAGCAGTTACTCCCTGACTAGCGGCAGCTCCTACGAGCAGTACTTC. It yields the protein CASSYSLTSGSSYEQYF.

The chain employs TRBV12-3 or TRBV12-4 and TRBJ2-5; TRBD2 might be the D (5 bases). Trimming took 5 bases from V and 3 from J, leaving 16 bases between them. The CDR3 is made up of 15 amino acids. The CDR3 DNA is TGTGCCAGCAGTCCCTACTCCGGAGGCAAAGAGACCCAGTACTTC. This gives the protein CASSPYSGGKETQYF.

This clonotype appeared a few times. The chain has TRBV4-2 and TRBJ2-3; TRBD2 aligns across 10 bases. CDR1 and CDR2 from the germline V gene are LGHNA and YNFKEQ. The CDR3 totals 19 residues. The trim removed 1 base at V and 3 bases at J, leaving 13 bases unmatched. CDR3 region: CASSQAISRAGGGTDTQYF. The CDR3 bases are TGTGCCAGCAGCCAAGCCATCTCCAGAGCGGGAGGGGGTACAGATACGCAGTATTTT.

This rearrangement joins TRBV18 to TRBJ2-1, with 15 bases fitting TRBD2. J lost 8 bases, V lost 5 bases, and 4 bases had no gene match. This CDR3 contains 15 residues. The germline gives CDR1 KGHSH, CDR2 LQKENI. CDR3 coding DNA: TGTGCCAGCTCAACCGGGACTAGCGGGAGGCATGAGCAGTTCTTC. This codes for CASSTGTSGRHEQFF.

This clonotype was seen a handful of times. This rearrangement joins TRBV27 to TRBJ2-1; maybe TRBD2 (6 bases). The length of the CDR3 is 14 residues. Trimming removed 4 bases from V and 6 bases from J, with 13 bases in between. Germline lookup yields CDR1 MNHEY and CDR2 SMNVEV (reference sequence). The CDR3 spells CASSYQIGGNEQFF. In DNA form, the CDR3 reads TGTGCCAGCAGTTACCAAATCGGGGGCAATGAGCAGTTCTTC.

This clonotype occurred a few times. The CDR3 here is CASSESTGNSYEQYF. CDR3 in DNA: TGCGCCAGCAGTGAGTCGACAGGGAACTCCTACGAGCAGTACTTC. The chain combines TRBV10-2 with TRBJ2-7; 7 bases line up with TRBD1. V was clipped by 0 bases and J by 0 bases; unmatched bases: 2. The V gene's germline CDR1 is WSHSY and CDR2 SAAADI. The CDR3 covers 15 residues.

The chain's CDR3 is CASSRLTGQNTEAFF. Written as DNA, the CDR3 is TGTGCCAGCAGTCGCCTAACAGGGCAGAACACTGAAGCTTTCTTT. The chain uses TRBV6-1 and TRBJ1-1, with D perhaps TRBD1 (6 bases). V was pared by 5 bases and J by 1 base, with 14 bases between. The CDR3 has 15 amino acids. CDR1 and CDR2 from the germline V gene are MNHNS and SASEGT.

In this sample, this clonotype turned up many times. The chain has TRBV10-3 and TRBJ1-1; no clear D gene. CDR1 and CDR2 from the germline V gene are ENHRY and SYGVKD. V lost 1 base and J 3 bases, leaving 0 bases between the germline ends. CDR3 length equals 11 residues. CDR3: CAISEYTEAFF. In DNA, the CDR3 is TGTGCCATCAGTGAGTACACTGAAGCTTTCTTT.

The chain couples TRBV7-9 to TRBJ2-1, with TRBD1 as a possible D gene (6 bases). Per germline, CDR1 SEHNR and CDR2 FQNEAQ (reference sequence). The CDR3 sequence is 14 residues long. The V end was cut by 5 bases, the J end by 15 bases, with 23 bases between. CDR3 sequence (DNA): TGTGCCAGCAGCCAGGGGATGATCTCAAGCTGGGGGTTCTTC. This encodes CASSQGMISSWGFF.

This clonotype was seen many times. This rearrangement joins TRBV7-9 to TRBJ2-3, with 7 bases aligning to TRBD1. This CDR3 has 16 amino acids. The J segment lost 2 bases and the V segment lost 5 bases, leaving 10 bases of the junction unmatched. Germline V gives CDR1 SEHNR, CDR2 FQNEAQ (reference sequence). CDR3 coding DNA: TGTGCCAGCAGCGCAACAGGGGTCAGAATCACAGATACGCAGTATTTT. It specifies CASSATGVRITDTQYF. Combining the CDR3 with reference TRBV7-9 and TRBJ2-3 gives the whole variable domain DTGVSQNPRHKITKRGQNVTFRCDPISEHNRLYWYRQTLGQGPEFLTYFQNEAQLEKSRLLSDRFSAERPKGSFSTLEIQRTEQGDSAMYLCASSATGVRITDTQYFGPGTRLTVL.

Details on this clonotype: The junction shows a germline mismatch at one end, possibly a read error. V gene TRBV29-1 combines with J gene TRBJ2-1, with D possibly TRBD2 on 5 matching bases. This CDR3 spans 13 amino acids. Germline-derived CDR1 and CDR2 are SQVTM and ANQGSEA. CDR3 sequence reads: CSVLLVSSNEQFF. The CDR3, as DNA: TGCAGCGTCTTACTAGTTTCCTCCAATGAGCAGTTCTTC.

This clonotype appeared a few times. This rearrangement joins TRBV12-3 or TRBV12-4 to TRBJ2-2; D is possibly TRBD1 (6 bases). The V gene lost 6 bases and the J gene lost 4 bases, with 9 bases spanning the gap. The CDR3 runs 13 residues. DNA of the CDR3: TGTGCCAGCAGGGACAGACCCACCGGGGAGCTGTTTTTT. Its protein is CASRDRPTGELFF.